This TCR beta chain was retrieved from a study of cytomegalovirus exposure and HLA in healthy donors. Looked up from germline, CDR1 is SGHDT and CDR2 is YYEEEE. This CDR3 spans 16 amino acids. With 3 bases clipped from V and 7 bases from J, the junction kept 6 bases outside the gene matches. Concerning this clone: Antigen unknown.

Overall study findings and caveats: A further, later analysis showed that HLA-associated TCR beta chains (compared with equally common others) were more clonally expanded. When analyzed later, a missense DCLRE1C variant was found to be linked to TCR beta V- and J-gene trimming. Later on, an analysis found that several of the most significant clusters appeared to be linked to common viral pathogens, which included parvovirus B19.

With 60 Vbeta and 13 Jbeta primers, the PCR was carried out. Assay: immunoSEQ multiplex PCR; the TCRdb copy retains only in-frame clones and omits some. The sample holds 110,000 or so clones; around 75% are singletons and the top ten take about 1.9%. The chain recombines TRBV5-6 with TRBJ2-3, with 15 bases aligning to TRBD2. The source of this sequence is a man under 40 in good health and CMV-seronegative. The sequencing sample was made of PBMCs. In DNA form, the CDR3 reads TGTGCCAGCAGCTCTCGGACTAGCGGGGGGGTGAATACGCAGTATTTT. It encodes CASSSRTSGGVNTQYF.